A single sample gave rise to the 19 T cell receptor beta chains below, sequenced in a study of PD-1 blockade in mismatch repair-deficient tumors. The protocol was immunoSEQ multiplex PCR, while the TCRdb copy is restricted to in-frame clones and leaves out a portion. This sample has 75,000 to 80,000 clones, with roughly 80% found just once. The starting material was peripheral blood, obtained 44 weeks after starting pembrolizumab. These receptors were collected from an adult with mismatch repair-deficient cancer.

The chain uses TRBV11-2 and TRBJ2-3; weak D call: TRBD2 (6 bases). The germline CDR1 and CDR2 sequences are SGHAT and FQNNGV. V was clipped by 5 bases and J by 7 bases, with 22 bases between them. The CDR3 is 16 amino acids. In nucleotides, the CDR3 is TGTGCCAGCAGCCCTGGTGGTCGGGGGAAGGTACATACGCAGTATTTT. Translating it yields CASSPGGRGKVHTQYF.

V and J are TRBV7-9 and TRBJ2-7; a weak D match, TRBD2 (6 bases). V lost 6 bases, J lost 9 bases, and 30 bases lay in between. From germline, CDR1 is SEHNR and CDR2 FQNEAQ (reference sequence). The CDR3 contains 17 residues. The CDR3 region has the DNA TGTGCCAGCAGAACTCCACAATCGGGACTTGTTCGTTCCGGGCAGTACTTC. This codes for CASRTPQSGLVRSGQYF.

The rearrangement uses TRBV30 and TRBJ2-1; a possible D gene is TRBD1 (6 bases). The CDR3 sequence is 12 residues long. Germline V gene sequence: CDR1 GTSNPN, CDR2 SVGIG (reference sequence). Trimming took 7 bases from V and 6 from J, leaving 13 bases between them. The CDR3 DNA follows: TGTGCCTCGTGGGCAGGGGTCAATGAGCAGTTCTTC. This sequence encodes CASWAGVNEQFF.

CDR3 amino acids: CAISRQDDSYNEQFF. DNA of the CDR3: TGTGCCATCAGCCGACAGGACGACTCCTACAATGAGCAGTTCTTC. The V and J genes are TRBV10-3 and TRBJ2-1, with a possible D match to TRBD1 (6 bases). Germline V gene lookup returns CDR1 ENHRY and CDR2 SYGVKD. The CDR3 totals 15 residues. Trimming stripped 6 bases from V and 0 bases from J, with 12 bases between.

V and J are TRBV28 and TRBJ1-2; D possibly corresponds to TRBD1 (5 bases). The CDR3 extends over 14 amino acids. Germline CDR1 is MDHEN and CDR2 is SYDVKM. Trimming took off 4 bases at V and 5 bases at J, with 14 bases between the two ends. The CDR3 sequence: CASSSRTSTYGYTF. The CDR3 DNA follows: TGTGCCAGCAGTTCAAGGACAAGTACGTATGGCTACACCTTC.

The chain recombines TRBV7-9 with TRBJ2-1, with D tentatively TRBD1 (6 bases). The CDR3 extends over 16 amino acids. V was cut by 5 bases and J by 4 bases, with 18 bases left in between. Germline V gives CDR1 SEHNR, CDR2 FQNEAQ (reference sequence). The CDR3 coding sequence is TGTGCCAGCAGCGCCACTAGAATCACAGGGTACAATGAGCAGTTCTTC. As protein: CASSATRITGYNEQFF.

The chain joins TRBV7-2 to TRBJ2-1; 7 bases agree with TRBD1. Trimming cost V 3 bases and J 7 bases; bases outside gene matches: 3. Germline V gene lookup returns CDR1 SGHTA and CDR2 FQGNSA. The CDR3 sequence is 13 residues long. The CDR3 region is CASSFLQGNEQFF. CDR3 sequence (DNA): TGTGCCAGCAGCTTTCTACAGGGGAATGAGCAGTTCTTC.

The V call is TRBV11-2, the J call TRBJ2-7, with TRBD1 matching 10 bases. This CDR3 has 18 residues. Germline lookup yields CDR1 SGHAT and CDR2 FQNNGV. V shed 3 bases, J shed 4 bases, and the junction held 15 bases outside the gene matches. The DNA for the CDR3 is TGTGCCAGCAGCTTCACCCCATGGACAGGGGGTGTGTATTACGAGCAGTACTTC. Translated: CASSFTPWTGGVYYEQYF.

The chain recombines TRBV11-2 with TRBJ1-1; D not certain. This CDR3 spans 12 amino acids. Germline V gene sequence: CDR1 SGHAT, CDR2 FQNNGV. V shed 0 bases and J shed 6 bases, with 5 bases lying between them. The CDR3 bases are TGTGCCAGCAGCTTAGAAACAGCTGAAGCTTTCTTT. The encoded protein is CASSLETAEAFF.

The rearrangement links TRBV6-5 to TRBJ2-7; 8 nucleotides line up with TRBD2. Germline CDR1 and CDR2: MNHEY and SVGAGI. Trimming removed 0 bases from V and 7 bases from J; junction bases left unmatched: 8. This CDR3 contains 15 residues. In DNA form, the CDR3 reads TGTGCCAGCAGTTACTCGATTGGGACTAGAGAAGAGCAGTACTTC. This gives the protein CASSYSIGTREEQYF.

The chain combines TRBV11-3 with TRBJ1-4; 8 positions match TRBD1. This CDR3 comprises 15 residues. Germline loops: CDR1 SGHNT, CDR2 YENEEA. V gave up 5 bases and J gave up 8 bases; unmatched junction bases: 10. The CDR3 region has the DNA TGTGCCAGCAGCCCCCGACAGGGGTTGAGGGAAAAACTGTTTTTT. Protein: CASSPRQGLREKLFF.

The chain is built from TRBV12-5 and TRBJ1-1, with a weak D call TRBD1 (5 bases). CDR1 is LGHNT and CDR2 is FRNRAP in the germline V gene. CDR3 length: 16 amino acids. V was clipped by 5 bases and J by 0 bases, with 16 bases between them. CDR3 region: CASGQLRRGMNTEAFF. The CDR3 nucleotides are TGTGCTAGTGGTCAACTGAGAAGGGGCATGAACACTGAAGCTTTCTTT. Full variable domain (rest looked up from reference TRBV12-5 and TRBJ1-1): DARVTQTPRHKVTEMGQEVTMRCQPILGHNTVFWYRQTMMQGLELLAYFRNRAPLDDSGMPKDRFSAEMPDATLATLKIQPSEPRDSAVYFCASGQLRRGMNTEAFFGQGTRLTVV.

The table lists this clone with a count of one. The V gene is TRBV4-3, the J gene TRBJ2-7; 9 bases match TRBD1. This CDR3 has 16 amino acids. Per the germline V gene, CDR1 is LGHNA and CDR2 is YSLEER. V was clipped by 4 bases and J by 5 bases; unmatched bases: 12. Written as DNA, the CDR3 is TGCGCCAGCAGCCCCTCACCCGGGACAGGGCTCGACGAGCAGTACTTC. Its translation is CASSPSPGTGLDEQYF.

The chain carries TRBV6-1 and TRBJ2-1; D remains ambiguous. Germline V gives CDR1 MNHNS, CDR2 SASEGT. The CDR3 consists of 13 residues. Trimming pared 8 bases from V and 8 bases from J, leaving 16 bases between. In DNA, the CDR3 is TGTGCCAGCCGCTTGTCCCCAAAATATGAGCAGTTCTTC. Amino acid sequence: CASRLSPKYEQFF.

On this clone itself: Other DNA sequences within the sample encode an identical CDR3. This rearrangement joins TRBV7-9 to TRBJ2-2; 7 bases line up with TRBD2. CDR1 and CDR2 from the germline V gene are SEHNR and FQNEAQ (reference sequence). CDR3 length: 16 amino acids. V shed 1 base and J 4 bases; nucleotides not matched to a gene: 6. CDR3 amino acids: CASSLGPGRSTGELFF. The CDR3 DNA reads TGTGCCAGCAGCTTAGGTCCCGGGAGGTCCACCGGGGAGCTGTTTTTT.

The CDR3 spells CAIIWSQGAVVGQPQHF. The CDR3 bases are TGTGCCATCATTTGGTCCCAGGGGGCAGTAGTTGGTCAGCCCCAGCATTTT. The chain has TRBV10-3 and TRBJ1-5, with 8 nucleotides matching TRBD1. Per the germline V gene, CDR1 is ENHRY and CDR2 is SYGVKD. V shed 7 bases and J 6 bases; nucleotides not matched to a gene: 17. The CDR3 spans 17 residues.

Regarding this clone: Germline and junction disagree at one end, which may indicate a read error. The V call is TRBV7-7, the J call TRBJ2-5; 7 nucleotides agree with TRBD1. CDR3 size: 13 residues. Germline loops: CDR1 SSHAT, CDR2 FNYEAQ (reference sequence). The CDR3 sequence: CASSWGQMETQYF. DNA of the CDR3: TGTGCTAGCAGCTGGGGACAGATGGAGACCCAGTACTTC.

J is TRBJ2-7 and V is TRBV5-1; 8 nucleotides line up with TRBD1. This CDR3 comprises 14 residues. Germline CDR1 reads SGHRS; CDR2 reads YFSETQ. Unmatched junction bases numbered 9, after V lost 4 bases and J lost 6 bases. As DNA, the CDR3 is TGCGCCAGCAGCGACGGACAGGGCCCTCGCGAGCAGTACTTC. Translation: CASSDGQGPREQYF.

The chain has TRBV15 and TRBJ2-6, with D possibly TRBD1 on 5 matching bases. Trimming cost V 1 base and J 1 base, with 5 bases left between them. The germline V gene has CDR1 LNHNV and CDR2 YYDKDF (reference sequence). This CDR3 is 15 amino acids long. Here the CDR3 reads CATSRAGSGANVLTF. Written as DNA, the CDR3 is TGTGCCACCAGCAGAGCAGGGTCTGGGGCCAACGTCCTGACTTTC. The full variable domain, in which reference TRBV15 and TRBJ2-6 provide the parts outside the CDR3, is DAMVIQNPRYQVTQFGKPVTLSCSQTLNHNVMYWYQQKSSQAPKLLFHYYDKDFNNEADTPDNFQSRRPNTSFCFLDIRSPGLGDTAMYLCATSRAGSGANVLTFGAGSRLTVL.